This TCR beta chain emerged from a study of blood T cell repertoires in COVID-19. Study in general: From T cells, B-cell-depleted T cells, or PBMCs came the material, which was cDNA or gDNA.

Enrolled through a virtual design, the participants were between roughly 18 and 89 years of age and came from under 25 US areas. The data were produced by immunoSEQ multiplex PCR, yet TCRdb's version contains in-frame clones alone and is incomplete. The sample carries some 460,000 clones, about 85% recorded once. V lost 5 bases and J 1 base, leaving 9 bases between the germline ends. Germline V gene lookup returns CDR1 SGHRS and CDR2 YFSETQ. The CDR3 spans 13 residues. The receptor was derived from a woman aged 18-30 years with acute COVID-19. The rearrangement uses TRBV5-1 and TRBJ1-2; D gene unclear. The sample consisted of PBMCs or T cells enriched from blood (not recorded which). The CDR3 spells CASRGSSNYGYTF. CDR3 bases: TGCGCCAGCAGGGGCTCCAGTAACTATGGCTACACCTTC.